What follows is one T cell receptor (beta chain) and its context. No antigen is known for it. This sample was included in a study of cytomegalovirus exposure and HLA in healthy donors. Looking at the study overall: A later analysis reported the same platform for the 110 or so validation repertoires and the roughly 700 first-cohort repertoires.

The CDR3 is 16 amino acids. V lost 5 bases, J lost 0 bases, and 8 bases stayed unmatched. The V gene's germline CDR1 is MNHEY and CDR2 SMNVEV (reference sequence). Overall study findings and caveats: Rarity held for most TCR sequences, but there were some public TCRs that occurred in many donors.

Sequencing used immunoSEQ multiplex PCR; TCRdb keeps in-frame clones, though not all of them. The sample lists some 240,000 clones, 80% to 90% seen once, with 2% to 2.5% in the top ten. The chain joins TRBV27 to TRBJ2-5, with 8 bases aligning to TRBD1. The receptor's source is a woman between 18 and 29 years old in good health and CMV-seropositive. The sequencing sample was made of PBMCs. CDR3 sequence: CASSPGQGWYQETQYF. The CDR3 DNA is TGTGCCAGCAGTCCCGGACAGGGCTGGTACCAAGAGACCCAGTACTTC.